What follows are 16 T cell receptor beta chains derived from one specimen sequenced in a study of blood T cell repertoires in COVID-19. The protocol was immunoSEQ multiplex PCR, while the TCRdb copy is restricted to in-frame clones and leaves out a portion. The table records 6,000 to 7,500 clones, about 79% of them present only once. Sequencing was done on a sample of peripheral blood. The source is a human donor with active COVID-19. The donor label of this sample is uncertain.

The genes are TRBV5-4 and TRBJ2-5; D gene unclear. From germline, CDR1 is SGHNT and CDR2 YYREEE (reference sequence). CDR3 size: 12 residues. V lost 4 bases and J lost 1, with 5 bases in between. CDR3 residues: CASSRVQETQYF. The CDR3 DNA reads as TGTGCCAGCAGCCGTGTCCAAGAGACCCAGTACTTC.

The V call is TRBV10-3, the J call TRBJ2-7; 11 bases map to TRBD2. CDR1 and CDR2 from the germline V gene are ENHRY and SYGVKD. J gave up 2 bases and V 7 bases, and 4 bases lay outside the gene matches. CDR3 size: 14 residues. The CDR3 protein is CAITLTSGAYEQYF. CDR3 nucleotide sequence: TGTGCCATCACCCTGACTAGCGGGGCCTACGAGCAGTACTTC.

In DNA, the CDR3 is TGTGCCAGCAGCCAGTCCGGGGACACATCTAATGAAAAACTGTTTTTT. It codes for CASSQSGDTSNEKLFF. The chain carries TRBV3-1 (or the pseudogene TRBV3-2) and TRBJ1-4; the D gene is possibly TRBD1 (6 bases). Germline V lookup: CDR1 LGHDT, CDR2 YNNKEL (reference sequence). Trimming shortened V by 3 bases and J by 3 bases, and 14 bases separated the two germline ends. The CDR3 extends over 16 amino acids.

This chain uses TRBV5-6 with TRBJ2-3; tentatively, D is TRBD2 (5 bases). The V and J ends lost 3 bases and 7 bases respectively, with 6 bases between them. CDR1 is SGHDT and CDR2 is YYEEEE in the germline V gene. The CDR3 runs 11 residues. The CDR3 loop is CASSSGNTQYF. CDR3 in DNA: TGTGCCAGCAGCTCCGGGAATACGCAGTATTTT.

This clone was counted a single time. V is TRBV29-1 and J is TRBJ2-3; a possible D gene is TRBD2 (7 bases). This CDR3 is 13 amino acids long. Trimming shortened V by 6 bases and J by 6 bases, and 16 bases separated the two germline ends. The V gene's germline CDR1 is SQVTM and CDR2 ANQGSEA. The CDR3 loop is CSVRGGGRDTQYF. CDR3 DNA sequence: TGCAGCGTCAGAGGGGGGGGTCGGGATACGCAGTATTTT.

The rearrangement links TRBV7-9 to TRBJ1-3; TRBD1 is a possible D gene (6 bases). Germline loops: CDR1 SEHNR, CDR2 FQNEAQ (reference sequence). Deletions cut 5 bases from V and 0 bases from J, with 14 bases between. The CDR3 loop spans 16 amino acids. CDR3 sequence (DNA): TGTGCCAGCAGCCCACGACAGGTTGTCTCTGGAAACACCATATATTTT. This sequence encodes CASSPRQVVSGNTIYF.

The V and J genes are TRBV15 and TRBJ2-7, with TRBD2 matching 7 bases. V dropped 3 bases and J dropped 3; count of bases not matched to a gene: 5. Germline CDR1 and CDR2: LNHNV and YYDKDF (reference sequence). The CDR3 loop spans 14 amino acids. The CDR3 protein is CATSSTRGVYEQYF. For the CDR3, the DNA is TGTGCCACCAGCAGCACCCGGGGGGTCTACGAGCAGTACTTC. The full variable domain, in which reference TRBV15 and TRBJ2-7 provide the parts outside the CDR3, is DAMVIQNPRYQVTQFGKPVTLSCSQTLNHNVMYWYQQKSSQAPKLLFHYYDKDFNNEADTPDNFQSRRPNTSFCFLDIRSPGLGDTAMYLCATSSTRGVYEQYFGPGTRLTVT.

V gene TRBV14 combines with J gene TRBJ2-1; TRBD2 is a possible D gene (5 bases). This CDR3 is built from 11 residues. In germline, CDR1 is SGHDN, CDR2 FVKESK. V gave up 4 bases and J gave up 14 bases, with 12 bases separating them. The CDR3 here is CASSRDGVEFF. CDR3 bases: TGTGCCAGCAGCCGCGACGGGGTGGAGTTCTTC.

This chain links TRBV15 with TRBJ1-3, with D perhaps matching TRBD1 (5 bases). The CDR3 is 15 residues long. With 3 bases removed from V and 3 bases from J, the gap between germline ends came to 12 bases. Germline V gene data show CDR1 as LNHNV and CDR2 as YYDKDF (reference sequence). CDR3 residues: CATSSERGIGNTIYF. The CDR3 region has the DNA TGTGCCACCAGCAGTGAAAGGGGAATTGGAAACACCATATATTTT.

In its sample, this clone was seen once. CDR3 DNA: TGTGCCAGCAGGACTAGCGGGAGTTCCTACGAGCAGTACTTC. Protein: CASRTSGSSYEQYF. The J gene is TRBJ2-7, the V gene TRBV3-1 (or the pseudogene TRBV3-2), with TRBD2 matching over 12 bases. Per the germline V gene, CDR1 is LGHDT and CDR2 is YNNKEL (reference sequence). J gave up 1 base and V 6 bases, and 1 base lay outside the gene matches. This CDR3 has 14 residues.

The rearrangement links TRBV15 to TRBJ2-7; 9 nucleotides line up with TRBD1. The CDR3 has 14 amino acids. With 4 bases clipped from V and 6 bases from J, the junction kept 7 bases outside the gene matches. Germline V gene data show CDR1 as LNHNV and CDR2 as YYDKDF (reference sequence). The CDR3 DNA is TGTGCCACCAGCACCCGAAGGACAGGGGTCGAGCAGTACTTC. Translating gives CATSTRRTGVEQYF. The whole variable domain, filled in from reference TRBV15 and TRBJ2-7, reads DAMVIQNPRYQVTQFGKPVTLSCSQTLNHNVMYWYQQKSSQAPKLLFHYYDKDFNNEADTPDNFQSRRPNTSFCFLDIRSPGLGDTAMYLCATSTRRTGVEQYFGPGTRLTVT.

This chain connects TRBV30 to TRBJ2-1; D remains ambiguous. The CDR3 is 14 amino acids. Germline CDR1 GTSNPN, CDR2 SVGIG (reference sequence). Trimming took off 0 bases at V and 7 bases at J, with 13 bases between the two ends. The CDR3 is CAWSVRFSRNEQFF. In DNA, the CDR3 is TGTGCCTGGAGTGTTCGGTTCTCGAGGAATGAGCAGTTCTTC.

This clone was seen once. The chain is built from TRBV15 and TRBJ2-5; 11 bases line up with TRBD2. Looked up from germline, CDR1 is LNHNV and CDR2 is YYDKDF (reference sequence). The CDR3 is 17 residues long. Trimming removed 1 base from V and 1 base from J; junction bases left unmatched: 5. The CDR3, as DNA: TGTGCCACCAGCAGAGGGCAGCTAGCGGGGGGCCAAGAGACCCAGTACTTC. Translated, it gives CATSRGQLAGGQETQYF.

The rearrangement uses TRBV9 and TRBJ2-3, with TRBD1 matching over 7 bases. Trimming removed 0 bases from V and 0 bases from J; junction bases left unmatched: 4. The CDR3 sequence is 16 residues long. Germline V gene data show CDR1 as SGDLS and CDR2 as YYNGEE. The CDR3 protein is CASSVGDRVSTDTQYF. The CDR3 bases are TGTGCCAGCAGCGTAGGGGACAGAGTTAGCACAGATACGCAGTATTTT.

This clone was counted between two and nine times. The CDR3 loop is CASSLDHRGYEQYF. DNA for the CDR3: TGTGCCAGCAGCTTAGATCACAGGGGTTACGAGCAGTACTTC. This chain joins TRBV7-9 and TRBJ2-7; 7 bases agree with TRBD1. The germline V gene encodes CDR1 SEHNR and CDR2 FQNEAQ (reference sequence). V trimming: 1 base; J trimming: 4 bases; junction bases outside the gene matches: 4. The CDR3 sequence is 14 residues long.

This chain connects TRBV24-1 to TRBJ2-3, with D possibly TRBD1 on 6 matching bases. Looked up from germline, CDR1 is KGHDR and CDR2 is SFDVKD. Trimming shortened V by 5 bases and J by 6 bases, and 14 bases separated the two germline ends. The CDR3 covers 14 residues. This CDR3 reads CATSGTTGKDTQYF. The CDR3 DNA follows: TGTGCCACCAGTGGCACAACAGGGAAGGATACGCAGTATTTT.